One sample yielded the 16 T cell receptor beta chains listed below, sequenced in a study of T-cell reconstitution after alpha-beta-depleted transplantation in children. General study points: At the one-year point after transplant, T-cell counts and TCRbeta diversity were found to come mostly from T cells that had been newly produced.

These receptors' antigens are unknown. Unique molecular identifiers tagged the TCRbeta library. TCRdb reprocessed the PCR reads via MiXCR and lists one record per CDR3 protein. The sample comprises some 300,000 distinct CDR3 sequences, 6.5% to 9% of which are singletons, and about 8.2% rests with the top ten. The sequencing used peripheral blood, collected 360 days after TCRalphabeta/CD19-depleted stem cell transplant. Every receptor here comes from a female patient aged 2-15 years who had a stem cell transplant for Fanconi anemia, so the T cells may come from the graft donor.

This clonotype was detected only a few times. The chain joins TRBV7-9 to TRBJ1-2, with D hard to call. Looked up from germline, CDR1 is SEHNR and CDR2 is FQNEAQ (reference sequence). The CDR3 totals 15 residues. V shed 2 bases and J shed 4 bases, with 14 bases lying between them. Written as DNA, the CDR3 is TGTGCCAGCAGCTTATCTGTACAGCCACCCTATGGCTACACCTTC. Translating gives CASSLSVQPPYGYTF.

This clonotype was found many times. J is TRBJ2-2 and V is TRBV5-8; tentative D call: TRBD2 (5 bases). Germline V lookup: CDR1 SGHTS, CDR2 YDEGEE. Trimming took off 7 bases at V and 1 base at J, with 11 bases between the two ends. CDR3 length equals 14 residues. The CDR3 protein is CASLFRGNTGELFF. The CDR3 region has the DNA TGTGCCAGCCTATTCCGGGGGAACACCGGGGAGCTGTTTTTT. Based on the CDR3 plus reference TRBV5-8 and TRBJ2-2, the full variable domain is EAGVTQSPTHLIKTRGQQATLRCSPISGHTSVYWYQQALGLGLQFLLWYDEGEERNRGNFPPRFSGRQFPNYSSELNVNALELEDSALYLCASLFRGNTGELFFGEGSRLTVL.

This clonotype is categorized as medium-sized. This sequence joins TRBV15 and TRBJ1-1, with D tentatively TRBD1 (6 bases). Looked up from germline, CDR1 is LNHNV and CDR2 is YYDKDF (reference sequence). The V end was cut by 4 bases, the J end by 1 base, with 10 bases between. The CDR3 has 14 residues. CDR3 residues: CATSTETGNTEAFF. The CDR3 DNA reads TGTGCCACCAGCACTGAGACAGGGAACACTGAAGCTTTCTTT.

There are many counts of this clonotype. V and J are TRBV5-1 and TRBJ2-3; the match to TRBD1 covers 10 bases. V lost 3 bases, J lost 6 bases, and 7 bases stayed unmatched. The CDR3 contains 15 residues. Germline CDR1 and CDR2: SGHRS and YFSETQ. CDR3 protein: CASSSTGTGADTQYF. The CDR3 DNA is TGCGCCAGCAGCTCCACCGGGACAGGGGCGGATACGCAGTATTTT.

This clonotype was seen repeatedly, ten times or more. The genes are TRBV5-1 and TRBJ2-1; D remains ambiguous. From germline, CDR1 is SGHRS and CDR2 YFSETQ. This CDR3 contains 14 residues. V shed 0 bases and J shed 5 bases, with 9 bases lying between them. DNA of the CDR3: TGCGCCAGCAGCTTGGGACGGGCTAACAATGAGCAGTTCTTC. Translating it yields CASSLGRANNEQFF.

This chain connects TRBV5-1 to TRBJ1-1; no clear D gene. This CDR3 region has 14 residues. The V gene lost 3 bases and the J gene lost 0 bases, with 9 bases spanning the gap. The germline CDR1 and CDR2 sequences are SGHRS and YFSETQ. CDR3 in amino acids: CASSSNSLNTEAFF. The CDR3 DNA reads TGCGCCAGCAGCTCTAACAGCCTGAACACTGAAGCTTTCTTT.

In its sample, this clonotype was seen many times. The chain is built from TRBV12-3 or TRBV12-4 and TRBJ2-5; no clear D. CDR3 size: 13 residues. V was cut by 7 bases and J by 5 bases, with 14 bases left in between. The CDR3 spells CASTQSLGETQYF. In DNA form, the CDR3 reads TGTGCCAGCACTCAATCCCTGGGGGAGACCCAGTACTTC.

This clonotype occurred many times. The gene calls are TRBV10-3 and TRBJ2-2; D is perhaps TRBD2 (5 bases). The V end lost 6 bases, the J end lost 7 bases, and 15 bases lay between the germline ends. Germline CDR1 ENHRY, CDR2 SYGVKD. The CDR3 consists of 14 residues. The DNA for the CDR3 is TGTGCCATCAGCCAAACCGGGGAAGACGGGGAGCTGTTTTTT. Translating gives CAISQTGEDGELFF.

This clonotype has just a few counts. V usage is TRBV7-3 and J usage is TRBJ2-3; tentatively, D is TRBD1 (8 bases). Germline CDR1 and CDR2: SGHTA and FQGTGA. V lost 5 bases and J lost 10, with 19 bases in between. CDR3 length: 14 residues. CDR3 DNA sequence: TGTGCCAGCAGCCCAAACAGGGGGGGCGGTCCGCAGTATTTT. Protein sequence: CASSPNRGGGPQYF.

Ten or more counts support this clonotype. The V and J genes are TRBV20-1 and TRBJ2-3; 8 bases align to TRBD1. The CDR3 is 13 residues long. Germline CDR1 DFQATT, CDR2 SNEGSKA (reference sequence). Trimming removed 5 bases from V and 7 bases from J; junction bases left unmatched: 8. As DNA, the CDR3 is TGCAGTGCTCGTCCCGGGACAGGCTATACGCAGTATTTT. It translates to CSARPGTGYTQYF.

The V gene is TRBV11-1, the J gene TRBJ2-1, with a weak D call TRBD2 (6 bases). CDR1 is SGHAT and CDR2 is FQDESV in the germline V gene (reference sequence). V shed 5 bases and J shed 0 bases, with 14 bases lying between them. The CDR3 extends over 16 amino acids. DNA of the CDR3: TGTGCCAGCAGCCCCCAGGGACTGAGCTCCTACAATGAGCAGTTCTTC. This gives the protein CASSPQGLSSYNEQFF.

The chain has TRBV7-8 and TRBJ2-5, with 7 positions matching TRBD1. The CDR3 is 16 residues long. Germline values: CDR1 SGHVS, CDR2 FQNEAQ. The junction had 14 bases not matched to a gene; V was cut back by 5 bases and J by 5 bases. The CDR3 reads CASSPTDRAGGETQYF. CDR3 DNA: TGTGCCAGCAGCCCCACTGACAGGGCCGGCGGTGAGACCCAGTACTTC.

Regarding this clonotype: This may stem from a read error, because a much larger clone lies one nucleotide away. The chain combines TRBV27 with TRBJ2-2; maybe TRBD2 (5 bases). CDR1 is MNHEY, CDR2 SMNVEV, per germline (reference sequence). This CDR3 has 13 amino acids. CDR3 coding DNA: TGTGCCAGCAGTTCGCGAGGCACCGGGGAGCTGATTTTT. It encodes CASSSRGTGELIF.

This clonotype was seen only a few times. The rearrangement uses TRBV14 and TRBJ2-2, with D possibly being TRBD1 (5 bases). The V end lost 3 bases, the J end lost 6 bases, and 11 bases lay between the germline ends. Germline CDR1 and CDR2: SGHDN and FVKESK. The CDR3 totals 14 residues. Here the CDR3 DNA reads TGTGCCAGCAGCCAGCTAAGGGGCGCCGGGGAGCTGTTTTTT. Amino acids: CASSQLRGAGELFF. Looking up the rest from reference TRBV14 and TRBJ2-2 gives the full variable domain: EAGVTQFPSHSVIEKGQTVTLRCDPISGHDNLYWYRRVMGKEIKFLLHFVKESKQDESGMPNNRFLAERTGGTYSTLKVQPAELEDSGVYFCASSQLRGAGELFFGEGSRLTVL.

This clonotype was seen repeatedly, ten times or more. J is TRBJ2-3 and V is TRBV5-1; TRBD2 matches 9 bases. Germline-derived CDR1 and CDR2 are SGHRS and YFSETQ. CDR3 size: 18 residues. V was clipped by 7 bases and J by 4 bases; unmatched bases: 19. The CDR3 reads CASYPEPTAGGRADTQYF. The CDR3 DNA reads TGCGCCAGCTACCCGGAACCTACGGCGGGGGGGCGGGCAGATACGCAGTATTTT.

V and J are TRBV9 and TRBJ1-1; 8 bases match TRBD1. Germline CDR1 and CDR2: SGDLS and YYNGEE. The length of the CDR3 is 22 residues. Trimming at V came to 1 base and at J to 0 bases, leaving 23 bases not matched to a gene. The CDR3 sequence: CASSVLFQPGQEGSVVNTEAFF. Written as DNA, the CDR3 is TGTGCCAGCAGCGTACTTTTCCAGCCGGGACAGGAGGGAAGCGTGGTGAACACTGAAGCTTTCTTT. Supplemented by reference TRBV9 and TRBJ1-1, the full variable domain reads DSGVTQTPKHLITATGQRVTLRCSPRSGDLSVYWYQQSLDQGLQFLIQYYNGEERAKGNILERFSAQQFPDLHSELNLSSLELGDSALYFCASSVLFQPGQEGSVVNTEAFFGQGTRLTVV.